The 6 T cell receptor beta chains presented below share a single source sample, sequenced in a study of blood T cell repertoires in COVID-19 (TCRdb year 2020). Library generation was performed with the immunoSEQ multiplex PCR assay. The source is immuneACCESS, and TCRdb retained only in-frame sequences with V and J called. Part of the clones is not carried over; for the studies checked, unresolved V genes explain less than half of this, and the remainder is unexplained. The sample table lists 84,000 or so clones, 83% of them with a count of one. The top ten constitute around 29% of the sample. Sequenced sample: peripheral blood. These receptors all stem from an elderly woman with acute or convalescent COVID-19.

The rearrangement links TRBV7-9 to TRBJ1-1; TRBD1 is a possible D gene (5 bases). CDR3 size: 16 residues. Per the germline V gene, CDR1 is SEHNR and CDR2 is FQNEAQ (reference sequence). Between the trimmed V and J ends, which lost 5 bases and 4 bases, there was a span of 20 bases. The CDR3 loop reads CASSPRGQGSTTEAFF. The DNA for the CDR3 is TGTGCCAGCAGCCCGAGAGGTCAGGGCTCCACCACTGAAGCTTTCTTT.

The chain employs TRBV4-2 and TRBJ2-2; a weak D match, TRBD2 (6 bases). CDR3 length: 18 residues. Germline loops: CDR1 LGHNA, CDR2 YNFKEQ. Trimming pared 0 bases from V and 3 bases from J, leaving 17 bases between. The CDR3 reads CASSQEYGRREYTGELFF. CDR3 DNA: TGTGCCAGCAGCCAAGAATACGGGAGAAGAGAGTACACCGGGGAGCTGTTTTTT.

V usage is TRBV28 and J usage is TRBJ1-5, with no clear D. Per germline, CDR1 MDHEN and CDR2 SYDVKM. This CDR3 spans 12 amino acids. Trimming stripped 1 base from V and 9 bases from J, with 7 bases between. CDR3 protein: CASSLYEAPQHF. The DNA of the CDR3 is TGTGCCAGCAGTTTATATGAGGCGCCCCAGCATTTT.

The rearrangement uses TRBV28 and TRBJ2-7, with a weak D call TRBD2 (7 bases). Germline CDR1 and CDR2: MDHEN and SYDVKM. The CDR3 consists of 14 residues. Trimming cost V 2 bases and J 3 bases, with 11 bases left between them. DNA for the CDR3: TGTGCCAGCAGTTTACGGGGGGCGATCTACGAGCAGTACTTC. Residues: CASSLRGAIYEQYF.

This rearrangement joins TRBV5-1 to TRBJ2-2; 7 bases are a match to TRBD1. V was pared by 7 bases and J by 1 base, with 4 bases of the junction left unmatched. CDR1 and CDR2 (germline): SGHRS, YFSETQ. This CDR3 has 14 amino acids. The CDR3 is CASQGQKNTGELFF. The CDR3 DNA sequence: TGCGCCAGCCAGGGACAGAAGAACACCGGGGAGCTGTTTTTT.

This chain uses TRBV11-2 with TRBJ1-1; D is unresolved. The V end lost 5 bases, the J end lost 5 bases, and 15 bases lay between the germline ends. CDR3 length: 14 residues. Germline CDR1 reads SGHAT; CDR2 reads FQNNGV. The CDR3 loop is CASSATSRYTEAFF. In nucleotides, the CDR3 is TGTGCCAGCAGCGCAACATCCAGGTATACTGAAGCTTTCTTT.